The T cell receptor (beta chain) described here comes from a study of blood T cells in healthy people across ages. Broader study findings: Because donor CMV status was unknown, expanded clonotype changes were possibly confounded.

Of note for this clonotype: Its antigen is as yet unknown.

For the second PCR, which ran for about 7 to 12 cycles, a sample-barcoded 5' primer and a J-beta primer mix were used. TCRdb redid the calling of the 5' RACE reads with MiXCR, one entry per CDR3 protein. This table has 1.5 million to 2 million distinct CDR3 sequences, over 25% appearing once. The ends were cut back, 0 bases at V and 13 bases at J, with 13 bases in the middle. The CDR3 length is 13 residues. The germline gives CDR1 MNHEY, CDR2 SVGEGT. This sequence was found in a young woman in good health. The rearrangement links TRBV6-2 or TRBV6-3 to TRBJ2-4; D remains ambiguous. Material: blood. CDR3 nucleotides: TGTGCCAGCAGTTACTCGGCACTCAATGAGCAGTACTTC. As protein: CASSYSALNEQYF.